The clone carrying this TCR beta chain was detected ten times or more. The antigen remains undetermined. Germline lookup yields CDR1 MNHEY and CDR2 SMNVEV (reference sequence). Trimming shortened V by 7 bases and J by 3 bases, and 10 bases separated the two germline ends. The CDR3 has 12 amino acids. Diagnoses were established using clinical symptoms, serum thyroxine and TRAb, thyroid ultrasound and orbital computed tomography. This entry belongs to a study of T cells in Graves' hyperthyroidism and ophthalmopathy. Points from the study as a whole: Stable hyperthyroidism and ophthalmopathy were separated using 13 V-J signatures. Most expanded thyroid clonotypes above 0.001 also appeared in blood. Ophthalmopathy was predicted by the model a median of about 6.5 months ahead of onset.

Amplification of TCR beta CDR3 regions used RNA as the template. The TCR CDR3 was amplified in a first-round RT-PCR using the HTBI primer set. TCRdb called the multiplex PCR reads again in MiXCR, with one record for every CDR3 protein. The table includes around 620,000 distinct CDR3 sequences, 40% to 55% detected once. The gene calls are TRBV27 and TRBJ2-7, with a weak D call TRBD2 (6 bases). Input material: peripheral blood or thyroid tissue (not recorded which). The TCR sequence derives from an adult woman with Graves' disease, either hyperthyroidism or ophthalmopathy (not recorded which). In DNA, the CDR3 is TGTGCCAGCAAGGGACTGAGCTACGAGCAGTACTTC. Translated, it gives CASKGLSYEQYF.